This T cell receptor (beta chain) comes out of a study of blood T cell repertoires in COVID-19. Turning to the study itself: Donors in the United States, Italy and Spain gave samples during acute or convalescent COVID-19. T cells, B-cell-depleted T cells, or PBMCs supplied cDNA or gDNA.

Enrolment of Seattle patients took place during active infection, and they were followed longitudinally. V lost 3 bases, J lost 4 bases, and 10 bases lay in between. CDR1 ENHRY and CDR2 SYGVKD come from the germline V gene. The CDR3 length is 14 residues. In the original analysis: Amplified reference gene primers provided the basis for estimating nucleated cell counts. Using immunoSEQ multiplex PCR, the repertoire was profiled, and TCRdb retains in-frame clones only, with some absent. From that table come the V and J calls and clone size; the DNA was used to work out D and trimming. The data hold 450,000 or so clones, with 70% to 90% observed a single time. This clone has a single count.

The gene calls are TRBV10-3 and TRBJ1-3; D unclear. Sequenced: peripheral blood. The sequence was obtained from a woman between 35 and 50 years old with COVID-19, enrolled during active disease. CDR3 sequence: CAISDPKRGNTIYF. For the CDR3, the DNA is TGTGCCATCAGTGACCCAAAGCGGGGAAACACCATATATTTT.